Shown below are 21 T cell receptor beta chains from a single sample sequenced in a study of blood T cell repertoires in COVID-19 (dated by TCRdb to the early 2020s). Libraries were made using the immunoSEQ multiplex PCR assay. The source is immuneACCESS, and TCRdb retained only in-frame sequences with V and J called. Part of the clones is not carried over; for the studies checked, unresolved V genes explain less than half of this, and the remainder is unexplained. Within this sample are 400,000 to 550,000 clones, with roughly 87% of them counted one time only. Approximately 2% of the sample rests with the top ten. The specimen was PBMCs or T cells enriched from blood (not recorded which). The receptors come from a woman aged 18-30 years with acute COVID-19.

The rearrangement links TRBV11-1 to TRBJ2-7, with D perhaps matching TRBD1 (5 bases). This CDR3 is 12 amino acids long. Germline CDR1 is SGHAT and CDR2 is FQDESV (reference sequence). V lost 7 bases and J lost 4, with 11 bases in between. The DNA of the CDR3 is TGTGCCAGCAAGGGGTTATTATACGAGCAGTACTTC. Translating gives CASKGLLYEQYF.

The chain employs TRBV7-2 and TRBJ2-7; 15 bases are a match to TRBD2. With 4 bases clipped from V and 7 bases from J, the junction kept 5 bases outside the gene matches. This CDR3 contains 15 residues. Looked up from germline, CDR1 is SGHTA and CDR2 is FQGNSA. CDR3 residues: CASSWTSGRAGEQYF. The DNA of the CDR3 is TGTGCCAGCAGCTGGACTAGCGGGAGGGCCGGTGAGCAGTACTTC.

This clone came up once. The chain has TRBV5-4 and TRBJ2-7; D perhaps matches TRBD2 (5 bases). Trimming took off 3 bases at V and 1 base at J, with 11 bases between the two ends. This CDR3 is 14 amino acids long. Germline V gives CDR1 SGHNT, CDR2 YYREEE (reference sequence). Here the CDR3 DNA reads TGTGCCAGCAGCTCCGGACTGGAATCCTACGAGCAGTACTTC. It encodes CASSSGLESYEQYF.

The V call is TRBV7-9, the J call TRBJ1-1; a possible D gene is TRBD1 (6 bases). This CDR3 has 16 residues. Germline CDR1 and CDR2: SEHNR and FQNEAQ (reference sequence). Trimming cost V 5 bases and J 0 bases, with 16 bases left between them. This CDR3 reads CASSISGRTVNTEAFF. The CDR3 coding sequence is TGTGCCAGCAGCATCTCAGGGCGGACAGTGAACACTGAAGCTTTCTTT.

The chain recombines TRBV11-2 with TRBJ1-1; TRBD1 agrees at 9 bases. Germline CDR1 and CDR2: SGHAT and FQNNGV. V lost 6 bases to trimming and J lost 4 bases; unmatched junction nucleotides: 6. The CDR3 extends over 14 amino acids. CDR3 residues: CASRSDRGITEAFF. DNA for the CDR3: TGTGCCAGCAGATCGGACAGGGGCATCACTGAAGCTTTCTTT.

Concerning this clone itself: The sample carries other DNA sequences with the same CDR3. The chain carries TRBV18 and TRBJ1-5; 12 positions match TRBD1. The CDR3 totals 15 residues. V lost 2 bases, J lost 5 bases, and 1 base stayed unmatched. Per germline, CDR1 KGHSH and CDR2 LQKENI. CDR3 loop: CASSPGTGGDQPQHF. The CDR3 nucleotides are TGTGCCAGCTCACCAGGGACAGGGGGCGATCAGCCCCAGCATTTT.

J is TRBJ2-7 and V is TRBV5-1; 7 nucleotides agree with TRBD1. Germline CDR1 reads SGHRS; CDR2 reads YFSETQ. Trimming at V came to 7 bases and at J to 2 bases, leaving 6 bases not matched to a gene. This CDR3 region has 13 residues. The CDR3 coding sequence is TGCGCCAGCTACGACAGGGTTACCTACGAGCAGTACTTC. Its protein is CASYDRVTYEQYF.

The chain couples TRBV27 to TRBJ2-1; a weak D match, TRBD1 (5 bases). V was cut by 6 bases and J by 12 bases, with 12 bases left in between. The germline V gene has CDR1 MNHEY and CDR2 SMNVEV (reference sequence). The CDR3 spans 11 residues. CDR3 residues: CASRAGFRQFF. CDR3 in DNA: TGTGCCAGCAGGGCAGGGTTTAGGCAGTTCTTC.

The rearrangement joins TRBV15 to TRBJ2-5, with D possibly TRBD1 on 7 matching bases. The CDR3 runs to 15 residues. V dropped 2 bases and J dropped 5 bases, with 15 bases sitting between them. Germline values: CDR1 LNHNV, CDR2 YYDKDF (reference sequence). For the CDR3, the DNA is TGTGCCACCAGCAGACAAGGGGGCGCGGGGGAGACCCAGTACTTC. It specifies CATSRQGGAGETQYF.

V is TRBV11-2 and J is TRBJ2-5, with 9 bases matching TRBD2. With V trimmed by 5 bases and J by 5 bases, 12 bases remained unmatched. This CDR3 has 16 amino acids. Germline CDR1 is SGHAT and CDR2 is FQNNGV. Here the CDR3 reads CASSTRPSGVSETQYF. Here the CDR3 DNA reads TGTGCCAGCAGCACCAGGCCTAGCGGGGTCTCGGAGACCCAGTACTTC.

This clone appeared a few times. The chain uses TRBV25-1 and TRBJ1-5; D is perhaps TRBD1 (6 bases). The germline V and J ends were trimmed by 5 bases and 7 bases, with 12 bases remaining between them. The CDR3 runs to 13 residues. Germline CDR1 and CDR2: MGHDK and SYGVNS. CDR3 bases: TGTGCCAGCAGTCCAGGGGTGGAGCAGCCCCAGCATTTT. Residues: CASSPGVEQPQHF.

The CDR3: CASSLASQMNTEAFF. CDR3 nucleotide sequence: TGTGCCAGCAGCTTGGCTTCCCAGATGAACACTGAAGCTTTCTTT. The rearrangement uses TRBV5-4 and TRBJ1-1; D remains unclear. The CDR3 totals 15 residues. Per germline, CDR1 SGHNT and CDR2 YYREEE (reference sequence). V was cut by 0 bases and J by 0 bases, with 9 bases left in between.

CDR3 residues: CASSADRGTQYF. CDR3 nucleotide sequence: TGTGCCAGCAGTGCTGACAGGGGTACGCAGTATTTT. This rearrangement joins TRBV12-3 or TRBV12-4 to TRBJ2-3; 8 bases are shared with TRBD1. The CDR3 is 12 amino acids. The junction had 3 bases not matched to a gene; V was cut back by 5 bases and J by 8 bases.

This chain joins TRBV9 and TRBJ1-1; D gene unclear. The ends were cut back, 4 bases at V and 1 base at J, with 11 bases in the middle. CDR3 length: 14 residues. Germline loops: CDR1 SGDLS, CDR2 YYNGEE. The DNA for the CDR3 is TGTGCCAGCAGCACTAGCCCTGGGAACACTGAAGCTTTCTTT. Amino acid sequence: CASSTSPGNTEAFF. Using reference TRBV9 and TRBJ1-1 for the parts outside the CDR3, the full variable domain is DSGVTQTPKHLITATGQRVTLRCSPRSGDLSVYWYQQSLDQGLQFLIQYYNGEERAKGNILERFSAQQFPDLHSELNLSSLELGDSALYFCASSTSPGNTEAFFGQGTRLTVV.

CDR3 amino acids: CSVGMGRTGINEQYF. The CDR3 bases are TGCAGCGTTGGCATGGGAAGGACAGGGATAAACGAGCAGTACTTC. The chain employs TRBV29-1 and TRBJ2-7; 8 bases match TRBD1. CDR3 length: 15 residues. Germline assignment: CDR1 SQVTM and CDR2 ANQGSEA. V shed 4 bases, J shed 5 bases, and the junction held 13 bases outside the gene matches.

This chain uses TRBV9 with TRBJ2-3; TRBD2 aligns across 9 bases. CDR1 SGDLS and CDR2 YYNGEE come from the germline V gene. V lost 0 bases and J lost 6; bases outside the gene matches: 14. The CDR3 has 18 amino acids. CDR3 in amino acids: CASSVVVAGEEGGDTQYF. CDR3 bases: TGTGCCAGCAGCGTAGTGGTAGCGGGAGAAGAGGGAGGGGATACGCAGTATTTT.

The V and J genes are TRBV3-1 (or the pseudogene TRBV3-2) and TRBJ1-5; TRBD1 agrees at 8 bases. Germline assignment: CDR1 LGHDT and CDR2 YNNKEL (reference sequence). The ends lost 5 bases at V and 4 bases at J; junction bases unmatched: 7. This CDR3 contains 15 residues. As DNA, the CDR3 is TGTGCCAGCAGCTCTGGACAGGGTCCTAATCAGCCCCAGCATTTT. It translates to CASSSGQGPNQPQHF.

CDR3 nucleotide sequence: TGTGCCAGCAGCCCTAAGAGGAGACAGGGAGATTCACCCCTCCACTTT. It specifies CASSPKRRQGDSPLHF. The chain employs TRBV6-2 or TRBV6-3 and TRBJ1-6, with TRBD1 matching 7 bases. CDR1 and CDR2 (germline): MNHEY, SVGEGT. This CDR3 region has 16 residues. V shed 6 bases, J shed 8 bases, and the junction held 13 bases outside the gene matches.

This clone has just a few counts. The chain couples TRBV5-1 to TRBJ2-1, with D uncertain. V was trimmed by 1 base and J by 0 bases, leaving 5 bases between them. The CDR3 loop spans 14 amino acids. CDR1 and CDR2 from the germline V gene are SGHRS and YFSETQ. The CDR3 loop reads CASSLPSSYNEQFF. DNA of the CDR3: TGCGCCAGCAGCTTGCCCAGCTCCTACAATGAGCAGTTCTTC.

The chain couples TRBV9 to TRBJ1-1; D might be TRBD1 (5 bases). The CDR3 is 15 amino acids. The V and J ends lost 4 bases and 3 bases respectively, with 16 bases between them. Germline CDR1 SGDLS, CDR2 YYNGEE. CDR3 in amino acids: CASSFRGWGDTEAFF. DNA for the CDR3: TGTGCCAGCAGCTTTCGGGGATGGGGGGACACTGAAGCTTTCTTT.

This chain uses TRBV6-5 with TRBJ2-7, with a tentative D call TRBD2 (5 bases). The V gene lost 6 bases and the J gene lost 4 bases, with 13 bases spanning the gap. The CDR3 totals 13 residues. CDR1 and CDR2 (germline): MNHEY, SVGAGI. The CDR3 nucleotides are TGTGCCAGCAGGACGGACGGGGTATACGAGCAGTACTTC. This encodes CASRTDGVYEQYF.